This T cell receptor (beta chain) came from a study of post-analysis software for immune sequencing data. Study outcomes and limitations: Significantly decreased normalized Chao1 diversity was recorded for multiple sclerosis patients relative to controls. The study found TRBV5-6, TRBV5-1 and TRBV20-1 among roughly 5 TRBV segments more frequent in patients than controls.

Carried by the TCR beta cDNA libraries were unique molecular identifiers. TCRdb ran MiXCR on the PCR reads and lists one entry per CDR3 protein. The data show roughly 540,000 distinct CDR3 sequences, less than 40% seen once. A note on this clonotype: Antigen: not known.

V lost 5 bases to trimming and J lost 0 bases, with 10 bases between them. The CDR3 is 13 amino acids. In germline, CDR1 is SQVTM, CDR2 ANQGSEA. This TCR came from a girl younger than 18 with multiple sclerosis. The chain combines TRBV29-1 with TRBJ1-1; TRBD1 is a possible D gene (5 bases). The sequenced sample consisted of blood. This CDR3 reads CSVPGVVNTEAFF. CDR3 DNA: TGCAGCGTTCCGGGGGTAGTGAACACTGAAGCTTTCTTT.